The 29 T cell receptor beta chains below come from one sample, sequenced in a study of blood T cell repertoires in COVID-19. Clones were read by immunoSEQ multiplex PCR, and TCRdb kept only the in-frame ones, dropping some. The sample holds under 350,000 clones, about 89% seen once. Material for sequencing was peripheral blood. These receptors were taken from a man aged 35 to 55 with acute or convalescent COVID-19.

The CDR3 sequence is CASSSRQDSWGYTF. DNA for the CDR3: TGTGCCAGCAGCTCCAGACAGGACTCTTGGGGCTACACCTTC. This rearrangement joins TRBV5-8 to TRBJ1-2, with a possible D match to TRBD1 (6 bases). CDR3 size: 14 residues. The V and J ends lost 3 bases and 8 bases respectively, with 17 bases between them. CDR1 is SGHTS, CDR2 YDEGEE, per germline.

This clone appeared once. The CDR3, as DNA: TGTGCCAGCAGTTCCCTGACAGGTACCTACGAGCAGTACTTC. Protein product: CASSSLTGTYEQYF. The chain recombines TRBV6-5 with TRBJ2-7; weak D call: TRBD1 (6 bases). Germline V gene lookup returns CDR1 MNHEY and CDR2 SVGAGI. This CDR3 has 14 amino acids. V gave up 4 bases and J gave up 2 bases, with 12 bases separating them.

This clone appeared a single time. The CDR3 nucleotides are TGCGCCAGCAGCTTCGCGACTAGCGGTACAGATACGCAGTATTTT. This codes for CASSFATSGTDTQYF. The chain joins TRBV5-1 to TRBJ2-3; 9 bases align to TRBD2. V lost 2 bases and J lost 3; bases outside the gene matches: 4. CDR1 SGHRS and CDR2 YFSETQ come from the germline V gene. The CDR3 covers 15 residues.

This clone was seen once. The CDR3 loop reads CASSYEGNNSPLHF. The CDR3 region has the DNA TGTGCCAGTTCCTACGAGGGAAATAATTCACCCCTCCACTTT. J is TRBJ1-6 and V is TRBV6-5; D is unclear. This CDR3 is built from 14 residues. Looked up from germline, CDR1 is MNHEY and CDR2 is SVGAGI. Trimming stripped 9 bases from V and 5 bases from J, with 14 bases between.

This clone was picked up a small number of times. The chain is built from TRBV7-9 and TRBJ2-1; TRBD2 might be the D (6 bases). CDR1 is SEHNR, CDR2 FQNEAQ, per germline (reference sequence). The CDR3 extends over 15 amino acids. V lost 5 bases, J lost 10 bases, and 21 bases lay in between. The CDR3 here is CASSPLGLGGREQFF. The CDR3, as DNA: TGTGCCAGCAGCCCTCTTGGTTTGGGGGGTCGGGAGCAGTTCTTC.

The CDR3 region has the DNA TGTGCCAGCAGCCTATCGGGGGGCCGGTACGAGCAGTACTTC. The encoded protein is CASSLSGGRYEQYF. The chain couples TRBV5-6 to TRBJ2-7; D possibly corresponds to TRBD2 (7 bases). The CDR3 spans 14 residues. Trimming removed 4 bases at V and 4 bases at J, with 15 bases between. The germline V gene encodes CDR1 SGHDT and CDR2 YYEEEE.

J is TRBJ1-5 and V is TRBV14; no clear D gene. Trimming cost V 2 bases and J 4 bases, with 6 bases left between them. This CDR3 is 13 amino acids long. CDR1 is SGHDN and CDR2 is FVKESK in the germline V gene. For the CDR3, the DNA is TGTGCCAGCAGCCAACGGGGTAATCAGCCCCAGCATTTT. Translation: CASSQRGNQPQHF.

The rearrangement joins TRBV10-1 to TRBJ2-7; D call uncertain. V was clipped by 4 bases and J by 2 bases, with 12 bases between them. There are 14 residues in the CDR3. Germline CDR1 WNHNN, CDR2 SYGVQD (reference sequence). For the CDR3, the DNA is TGCGCCAGCAGTGGACCCGAGAGGCCCTACGAGCAGTACTTC. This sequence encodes CASSGPERPYEQYF.

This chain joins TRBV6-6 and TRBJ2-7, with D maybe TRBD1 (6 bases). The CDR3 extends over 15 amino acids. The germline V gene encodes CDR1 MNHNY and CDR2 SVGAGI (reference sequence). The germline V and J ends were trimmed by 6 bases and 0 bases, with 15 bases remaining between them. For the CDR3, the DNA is TGTGCCAGCAGCTTACAGGGCCCAAACTCCTACGAGCAGTACTTC. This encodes CASSLQGPNSYEQYF.

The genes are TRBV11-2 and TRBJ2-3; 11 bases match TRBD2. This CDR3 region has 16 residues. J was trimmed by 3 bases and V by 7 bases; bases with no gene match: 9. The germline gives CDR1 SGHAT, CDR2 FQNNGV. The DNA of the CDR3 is TGTGCCAGCACCTCAAGTGGGACTAGCGGTACAGATACGCAGTATTTT. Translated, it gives CASTSSGTSGTDTQYF.

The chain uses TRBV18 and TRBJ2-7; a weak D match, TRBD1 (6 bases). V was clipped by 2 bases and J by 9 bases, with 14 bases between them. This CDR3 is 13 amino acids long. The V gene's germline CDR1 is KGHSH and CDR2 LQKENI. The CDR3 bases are TGTGCCAGCTCACCATGGGACAATCCTCGGCAGTACTTC. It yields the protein CASSPWDNPRQYF.

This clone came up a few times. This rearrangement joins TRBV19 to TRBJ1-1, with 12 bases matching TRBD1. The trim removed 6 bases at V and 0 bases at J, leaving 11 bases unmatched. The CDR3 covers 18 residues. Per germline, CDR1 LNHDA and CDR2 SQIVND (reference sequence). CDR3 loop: CASRPRDRGRRVNTEAFF. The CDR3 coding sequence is TGTGCCAGTAGGCCCCGGGACAGGGGGCGCCGGGTGAACACTGAAGCTTTCTTT.

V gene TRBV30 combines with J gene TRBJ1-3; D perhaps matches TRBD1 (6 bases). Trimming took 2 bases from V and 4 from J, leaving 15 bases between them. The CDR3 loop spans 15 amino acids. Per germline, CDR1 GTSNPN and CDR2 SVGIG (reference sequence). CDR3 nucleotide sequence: TGTGCCTGGAGTCCGGGGCCAGGGGAGGGAAACACCATATATTTT. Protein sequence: CAWSPGPGEGNTIYF.

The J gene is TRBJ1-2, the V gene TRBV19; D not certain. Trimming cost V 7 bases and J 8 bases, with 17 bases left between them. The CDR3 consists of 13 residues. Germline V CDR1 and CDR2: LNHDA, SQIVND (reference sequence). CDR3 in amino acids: CASMNSWVNGYTF. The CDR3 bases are TGTGCCAGTATGAACAGTTGGGTTAACGGCTACACCTTC.

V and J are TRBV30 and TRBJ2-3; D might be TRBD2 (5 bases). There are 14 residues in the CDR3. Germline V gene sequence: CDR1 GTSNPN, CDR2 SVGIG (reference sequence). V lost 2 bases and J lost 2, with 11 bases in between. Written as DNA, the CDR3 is TGTGCCTGGAGTTTTCCGACTACCACAGATACGCAGTATTTT. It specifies CAWSFPTTTDTQYF. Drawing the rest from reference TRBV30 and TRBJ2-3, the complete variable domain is SQTIHQWPATLVQPVGSPLSLECTVEGTSNPNLYWYRQAAGRGLQLLFYSVGIGQISSEVPQNLSASRPQDRQFILSSKKLLLSDSGFYLCAWSFPTTTDTQYFGPGTRLTVL.

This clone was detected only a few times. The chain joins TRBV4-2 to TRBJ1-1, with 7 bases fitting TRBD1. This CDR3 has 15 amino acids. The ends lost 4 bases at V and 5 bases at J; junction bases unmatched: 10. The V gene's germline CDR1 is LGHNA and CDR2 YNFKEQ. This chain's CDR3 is CASSPKTGKKTEAFF. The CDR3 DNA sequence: TGTGCCAGCAGCCCTAAGACAGGGAAGAAGACTGAAGCTTTCTTT.

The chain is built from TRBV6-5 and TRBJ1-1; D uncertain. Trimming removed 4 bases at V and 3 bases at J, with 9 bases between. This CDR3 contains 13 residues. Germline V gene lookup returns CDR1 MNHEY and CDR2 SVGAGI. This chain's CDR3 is CASSSTADTEAFF. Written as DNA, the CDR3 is TGTGCCAGCAGTTCTACAGCTGACACTGAAGCTTTCTTT.

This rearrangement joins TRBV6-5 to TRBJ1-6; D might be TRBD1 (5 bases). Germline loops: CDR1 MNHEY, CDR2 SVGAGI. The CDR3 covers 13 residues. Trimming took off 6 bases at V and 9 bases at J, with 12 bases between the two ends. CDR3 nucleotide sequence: TGTGCCAGCAGGGCCAGGGAGGGTTCACCCCTCCACTTT. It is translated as CASRAREGSPLHF.

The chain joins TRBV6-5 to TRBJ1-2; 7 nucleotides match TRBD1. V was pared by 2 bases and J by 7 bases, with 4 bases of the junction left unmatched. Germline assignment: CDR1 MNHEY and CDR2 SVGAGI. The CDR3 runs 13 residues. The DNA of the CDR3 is TGTGCCAGCAGTTACAGGGGGCTGGGTGGCTACACCTTC. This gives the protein CASSYRGLGGYTF.

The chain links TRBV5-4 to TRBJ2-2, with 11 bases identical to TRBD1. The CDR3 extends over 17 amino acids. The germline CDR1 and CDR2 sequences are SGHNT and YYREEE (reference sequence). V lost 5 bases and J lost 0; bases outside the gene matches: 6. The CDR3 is CASRRDRGSPNTGELFF. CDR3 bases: TGTGCCAGCAGACGGGACAGGGGGTCCCCGAACACCGGGGAGCTGTTTTTT.

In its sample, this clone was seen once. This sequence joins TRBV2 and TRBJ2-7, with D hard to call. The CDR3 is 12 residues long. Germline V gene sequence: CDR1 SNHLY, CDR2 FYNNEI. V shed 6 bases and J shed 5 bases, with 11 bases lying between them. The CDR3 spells CASRYRFNEQYF. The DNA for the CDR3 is TGTGCCAGCAGATACCGGTTTAACGAGCAGTACTTC. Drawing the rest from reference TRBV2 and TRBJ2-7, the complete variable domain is EPEVTQTPSHQVTQMGQEVILRCVPISNHLYFYWYRQILGQKVEFLVSFYNNEISEKSEIFDDQFSVERPDGSNFTLKIRSTKLEDSAMYFCASRYRFNEQYFGPGTRLTVT.

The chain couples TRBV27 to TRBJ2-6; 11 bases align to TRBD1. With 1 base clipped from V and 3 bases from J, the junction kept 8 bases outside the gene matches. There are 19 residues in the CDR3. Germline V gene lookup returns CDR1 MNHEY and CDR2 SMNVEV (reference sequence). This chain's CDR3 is CASSLYKGQGALGANVLTF. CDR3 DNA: TGTGCCAGCAGTTTATATAAAGGACAGGGGGCGCTTGGGGCCAACGTCCTGACTTTC.

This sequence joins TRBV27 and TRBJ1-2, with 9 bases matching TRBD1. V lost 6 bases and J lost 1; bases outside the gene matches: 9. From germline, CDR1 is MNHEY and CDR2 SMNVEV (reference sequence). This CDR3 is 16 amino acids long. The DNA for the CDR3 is TGTGCCAGCAGCGCGACAGGGGGGCTACTTAACTATGGCTACACCTTC. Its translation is CASSATGGLLNYGYTF.

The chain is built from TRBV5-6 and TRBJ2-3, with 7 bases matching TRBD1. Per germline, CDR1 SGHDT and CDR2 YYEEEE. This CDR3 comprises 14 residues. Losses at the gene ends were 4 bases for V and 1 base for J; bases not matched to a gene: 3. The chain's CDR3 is CASSPGQRTDTQYF. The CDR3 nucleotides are TGTGCCAGCAGCCCGGGACAGCGCACAGATACGCAGTATTTT.

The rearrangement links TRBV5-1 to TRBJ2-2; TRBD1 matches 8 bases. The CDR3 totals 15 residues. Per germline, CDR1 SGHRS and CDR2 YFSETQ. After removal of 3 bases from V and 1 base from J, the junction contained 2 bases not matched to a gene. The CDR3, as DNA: TGCGCCAGCAGCTATGGACAGGGGAACACCGGGGAGCTGTTTTTT. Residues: CASSYGQGNTGELFF.

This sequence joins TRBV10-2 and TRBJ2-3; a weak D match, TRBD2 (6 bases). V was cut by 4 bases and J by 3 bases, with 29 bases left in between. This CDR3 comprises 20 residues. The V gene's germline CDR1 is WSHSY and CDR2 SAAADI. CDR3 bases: TGCGCCAGCAGTGGAGGGTTAAGAGCGGAGGGTAGTCAGAGGACAGATACGCAGTATTTT. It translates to CASSGGLRAEGSQRTDTQYF.

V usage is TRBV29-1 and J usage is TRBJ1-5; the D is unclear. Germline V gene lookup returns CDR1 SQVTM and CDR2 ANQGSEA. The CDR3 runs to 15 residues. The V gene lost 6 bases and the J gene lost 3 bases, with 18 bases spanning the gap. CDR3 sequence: CSVSRVAGSNQPQHF. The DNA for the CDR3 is TGCAGCGTCTCTAGGGTGGCGGGGTCCAATCAGCCCCAGCATTTT.

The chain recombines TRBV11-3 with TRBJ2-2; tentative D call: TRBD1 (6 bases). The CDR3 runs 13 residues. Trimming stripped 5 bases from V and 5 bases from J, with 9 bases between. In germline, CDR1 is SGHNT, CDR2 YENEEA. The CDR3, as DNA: TGTGCCAGCAGCGCGCAGGGGACCGGGGAGCTGTTTTTT. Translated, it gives CASSAQGTGELFF.

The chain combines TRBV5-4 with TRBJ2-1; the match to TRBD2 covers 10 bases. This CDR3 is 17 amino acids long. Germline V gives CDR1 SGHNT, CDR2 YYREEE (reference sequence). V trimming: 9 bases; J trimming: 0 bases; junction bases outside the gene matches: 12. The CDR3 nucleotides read TGTGCCACCGAATGGGGTAGCGGGGGGCTCTCCTACAATGAGCAGTTCTTC. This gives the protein CATEWGSGGLSYNEQFF.